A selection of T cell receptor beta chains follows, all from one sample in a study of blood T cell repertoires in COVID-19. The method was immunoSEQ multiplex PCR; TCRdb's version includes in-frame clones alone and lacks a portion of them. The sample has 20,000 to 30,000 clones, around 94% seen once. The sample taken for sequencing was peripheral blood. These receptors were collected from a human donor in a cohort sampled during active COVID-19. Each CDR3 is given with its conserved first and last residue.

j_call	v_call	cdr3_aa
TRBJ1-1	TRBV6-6	CASSSTGTGNTEAFF
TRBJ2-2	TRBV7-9	CASSHDSTGELFF
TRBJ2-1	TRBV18	CASSPSLANEQFF
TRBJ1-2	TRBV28	CASRTGTGTEGYTF
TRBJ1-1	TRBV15	CATSRDRGTEAFF
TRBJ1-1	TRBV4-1	CASSRGGNVGSNTEAFF
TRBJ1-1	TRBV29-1	CSVMDSPMNTEAFF
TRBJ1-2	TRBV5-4	CASSLKGGQGGGYTF
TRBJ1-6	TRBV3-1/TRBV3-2	CASSPLSGQGSYNSPLHF
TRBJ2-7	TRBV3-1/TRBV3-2	CASSLRGSYEQYF
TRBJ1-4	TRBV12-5	CASGSPGEKLFF
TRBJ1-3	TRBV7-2	CASVEGGRFGNTIYF
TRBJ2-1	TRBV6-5	CASSYAGLADYNEQFF
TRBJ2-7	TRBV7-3	CARTGLPYEQYF
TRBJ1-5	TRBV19	CASSSTGTGNQPQHF
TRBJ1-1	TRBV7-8	CASSLRAGGTEAFF
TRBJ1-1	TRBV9	CASSAYDRVQGTEAFF
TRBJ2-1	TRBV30	CAWSPGGTYNEQFF
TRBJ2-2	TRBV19	CASSTGFGTGELFF
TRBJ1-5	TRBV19	CASTEEGQGNQPQHF
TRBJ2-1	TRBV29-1	CSVDLTGGRTYNEQFF
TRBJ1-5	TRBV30	CAWGDRGINLQHF
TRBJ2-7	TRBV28	CASSPLAGATYEQYF
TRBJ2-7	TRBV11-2	CASNSRTGAYEQYF
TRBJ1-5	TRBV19	CASSLRTGVGVQPQHF
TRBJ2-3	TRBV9	CASSVGGPDTQYF
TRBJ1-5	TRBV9	CASSAAFTGPQHF
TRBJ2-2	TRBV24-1	CATSDSDRTGTGELFF
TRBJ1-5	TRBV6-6	CASRQTGDSQPQHF
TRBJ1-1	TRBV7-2	CASLGDRMNTEAFF
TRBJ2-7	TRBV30	CAWSPTGNGGQYF
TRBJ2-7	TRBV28	CASSLSAGEQYF
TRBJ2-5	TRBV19	CASSMIGGVQETQYF
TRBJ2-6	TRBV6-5	CASSSPDRPGANVLTF
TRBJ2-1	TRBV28	CAIGGSVRNEQFF
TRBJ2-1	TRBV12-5	CASGLVREGNEQFF
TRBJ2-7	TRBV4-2	CASSQAAGAFGEQYF
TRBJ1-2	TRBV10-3	CAISELPGDPYGYTF
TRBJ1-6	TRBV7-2	CASRDTGGGSPLHF
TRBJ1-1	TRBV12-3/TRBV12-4	CASSLRRTEAFF
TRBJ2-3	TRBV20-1	CSADLANTQYF
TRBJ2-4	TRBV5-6	CASSRGTAQLYF
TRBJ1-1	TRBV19	CASSIAQTGNTEAFF
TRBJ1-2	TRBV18	CASSPPSLGANYGYTF
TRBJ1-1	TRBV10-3	CATGTGRGEAFF
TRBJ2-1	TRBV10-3	CAISSGGDEQFF
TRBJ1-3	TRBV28	CASSLGTGAGNTIYF
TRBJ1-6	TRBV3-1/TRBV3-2	CASSQRQGSPLHF
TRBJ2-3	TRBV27	CASSTGTGANTQYF